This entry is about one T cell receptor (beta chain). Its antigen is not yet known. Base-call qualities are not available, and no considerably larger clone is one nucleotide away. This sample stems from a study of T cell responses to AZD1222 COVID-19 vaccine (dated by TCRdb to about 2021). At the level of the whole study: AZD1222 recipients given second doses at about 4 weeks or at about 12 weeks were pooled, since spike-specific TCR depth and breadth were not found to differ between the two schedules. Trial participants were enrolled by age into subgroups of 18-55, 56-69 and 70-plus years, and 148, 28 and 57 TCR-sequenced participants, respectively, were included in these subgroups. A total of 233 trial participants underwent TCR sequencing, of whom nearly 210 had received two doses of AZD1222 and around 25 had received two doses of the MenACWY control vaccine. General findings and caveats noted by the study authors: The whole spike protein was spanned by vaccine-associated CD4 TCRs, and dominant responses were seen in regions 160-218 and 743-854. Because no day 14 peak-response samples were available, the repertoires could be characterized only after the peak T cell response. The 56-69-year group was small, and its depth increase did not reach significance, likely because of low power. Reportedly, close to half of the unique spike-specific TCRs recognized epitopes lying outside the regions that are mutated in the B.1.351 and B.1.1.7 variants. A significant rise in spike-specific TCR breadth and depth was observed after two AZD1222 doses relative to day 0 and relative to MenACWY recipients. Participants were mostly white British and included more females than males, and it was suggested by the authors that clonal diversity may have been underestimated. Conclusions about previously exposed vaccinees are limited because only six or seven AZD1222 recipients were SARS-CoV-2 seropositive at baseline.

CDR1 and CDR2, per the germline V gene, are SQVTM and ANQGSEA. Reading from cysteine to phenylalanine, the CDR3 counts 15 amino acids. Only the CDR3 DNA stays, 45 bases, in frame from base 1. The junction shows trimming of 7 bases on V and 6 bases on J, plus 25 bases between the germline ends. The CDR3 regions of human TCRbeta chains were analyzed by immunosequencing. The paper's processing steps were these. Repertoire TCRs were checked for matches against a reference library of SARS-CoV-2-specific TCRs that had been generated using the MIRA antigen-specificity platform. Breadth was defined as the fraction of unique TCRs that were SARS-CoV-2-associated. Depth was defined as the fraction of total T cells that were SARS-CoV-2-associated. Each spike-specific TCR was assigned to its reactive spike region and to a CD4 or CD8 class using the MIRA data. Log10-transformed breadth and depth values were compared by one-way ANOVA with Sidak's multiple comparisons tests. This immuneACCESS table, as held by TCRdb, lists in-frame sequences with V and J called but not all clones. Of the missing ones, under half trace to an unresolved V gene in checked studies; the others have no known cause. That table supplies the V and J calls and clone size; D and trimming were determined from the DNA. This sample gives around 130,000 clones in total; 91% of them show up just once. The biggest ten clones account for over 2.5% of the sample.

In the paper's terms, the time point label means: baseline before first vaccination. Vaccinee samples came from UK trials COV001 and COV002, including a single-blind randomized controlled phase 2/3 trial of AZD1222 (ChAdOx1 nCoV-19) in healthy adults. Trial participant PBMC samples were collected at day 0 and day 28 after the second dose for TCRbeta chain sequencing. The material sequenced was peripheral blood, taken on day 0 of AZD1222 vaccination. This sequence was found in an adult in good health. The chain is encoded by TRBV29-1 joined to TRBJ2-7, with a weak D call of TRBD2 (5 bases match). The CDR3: CSAEVAGPIGPEQYF. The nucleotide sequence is TGCAGCGCCGAGGTGGCGGGCCCCATCGGCCCCGAGCAGTACTTC.